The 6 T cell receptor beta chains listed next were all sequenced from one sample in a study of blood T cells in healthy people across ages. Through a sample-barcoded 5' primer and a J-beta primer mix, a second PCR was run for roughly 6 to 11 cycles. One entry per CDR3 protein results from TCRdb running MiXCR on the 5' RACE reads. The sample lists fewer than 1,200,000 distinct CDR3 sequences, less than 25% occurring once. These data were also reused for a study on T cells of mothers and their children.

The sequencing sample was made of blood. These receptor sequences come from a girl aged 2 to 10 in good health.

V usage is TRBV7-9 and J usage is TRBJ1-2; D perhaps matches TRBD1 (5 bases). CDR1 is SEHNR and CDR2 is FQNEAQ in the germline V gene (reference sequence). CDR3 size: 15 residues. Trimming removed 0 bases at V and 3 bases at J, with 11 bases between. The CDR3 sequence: CASSLAGEGYYGYTF. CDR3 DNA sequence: TGTGCCAGCAGCTTAGCGGGTGAGGGGTACTATGGCTACACCTTC.

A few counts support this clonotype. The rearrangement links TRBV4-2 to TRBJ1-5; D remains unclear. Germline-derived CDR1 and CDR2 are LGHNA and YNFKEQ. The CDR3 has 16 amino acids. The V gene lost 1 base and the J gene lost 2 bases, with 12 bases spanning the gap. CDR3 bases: TGTGCCAGCAGCCAAGGGGAATTCGTGGGCAATCAGCCCCAGCATTTT. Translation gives CASSQGEFVGNQPQHF.

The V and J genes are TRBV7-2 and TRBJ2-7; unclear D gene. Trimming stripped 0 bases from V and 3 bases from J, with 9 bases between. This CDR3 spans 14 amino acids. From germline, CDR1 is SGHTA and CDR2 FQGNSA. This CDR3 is CASSLAPQLYEQYF. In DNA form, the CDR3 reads TGTGCCAGCAGCTTAGCCCCCCAACTCTACGAGCAGTACTTC.

The DNA for the CDR3 is TGTGCCAGCAGTTCGACCGACAGGGTGAACGAGCAGTACTTC. It specifies CASSSTDRVNEQYF. This chain joins TRBV6-6 and TRBJ2-1; 7 nucleotides align to TRBD1. The DNA matches TRBJ2-7 better at its end, which makes the J call doubtful. Germline CDR1 and CDR2: MNHNY and SVGAGI (reference sequence). The CDR3 runs to 14 residues.

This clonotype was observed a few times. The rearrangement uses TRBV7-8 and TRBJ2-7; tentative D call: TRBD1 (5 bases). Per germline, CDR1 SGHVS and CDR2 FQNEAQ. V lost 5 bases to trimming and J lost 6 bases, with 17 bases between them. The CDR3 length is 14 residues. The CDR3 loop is CASSIQEHSGEQYF. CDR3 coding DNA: TGTGCCAGCAGCATACAGGAGCATAGTGGCGAGCAGTACTTC. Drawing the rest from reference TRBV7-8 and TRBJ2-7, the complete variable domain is GAGVSQSPRYKVAKRGQDVALRCDPISGHVSLFWYQQALGQGPEFLTYFQNEAQLDKSGLPSDRFFAERPEGSVSTLKIQRTQQEDSAVYLCASSIQEHSGEQYFGPGTRLTVT.

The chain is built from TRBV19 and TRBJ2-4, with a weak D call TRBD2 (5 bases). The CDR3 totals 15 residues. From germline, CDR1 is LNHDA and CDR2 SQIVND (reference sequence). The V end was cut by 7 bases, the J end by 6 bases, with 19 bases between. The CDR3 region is CASTTQRASGNIQYF. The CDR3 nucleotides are TGTGCCAGTACCACCCAGAGGGCCTCGGGAAACATTCAGTACTTC.